These 16 T cell receptor beta chains were sequenced from one sample in a study of cytomegalovirus exposure and HLA in healthy donors. PCR used 60 Vbeta primers and 13 Jbeta primers. Assay: immunoSEQ multiplex PCR; the TCRdb copy retains only in-frame clones and omits some. The table for this sample gives approximately 70,000 clones. The material sequenced was PBMCs. These TCRs come from a woman aged 40 to 50 in good health and CMV-seropositive.

This chain joins TRBV4-1 and TRBJ1-1; 12 bases match TRBD1. The V segment lost 3 bases and the J segment 2 bases; nucleotides outside the gene matches: 1. The germline V gene has CDR1 MGHRA and CDR2 YSYEKL. The CDR3 length is 15 residues. The CDR3 spells CASSQGTGGNTEAFF. The CDR3 nucleotides read TGCGCCAGCAGCCAGGGGACAGGGGGCAACACTGAAGCTTTCTTT.

This rearrangement joins TRBV11-1 to TRBJ2-1; D unresolved. From germline, CDR1 is SGHAT and CDR2 FQDESV (reference sequence). V was pared by 8 bases and J by 0 bases, with 20 bases between. The CDR3 spans 17 residues. The CDR3 DNA reads as TGTGCCAGCGCCCCCCCTTTGCGTCTGAGCTCCTACAATGAGCAGTTCTTC. Translating it yields CASAPPLRLSSYNEQFF.

This sequence joins TRBV4-1 and TRBJ1-3; D gene unclear. V was cut by 1 base and J by 2 bases, with 9 bases left in between. The CDR3 loop spans 15 amino acids. Germline lookup yields CDR1 MGHRA and CDR2 YSYEKL. The CDR3, as DNA: TGCGCCAGCAGCCAAGTAACGGGGACTGGAAACACCATATATTTT. Translating it yields CASSQVTGTGNTIYF.

The chain uses TRBV28 and TRBJ2-7, with a possible D match to TRBD2 (6 bases). Per germline, CDR1 MDHEN and CDR2 SYDVKM. CDR3 length: 13 residues. The ends were cut back, 7 bases at V and 5 bases at J, with 15 bases in the middle. For the CDR3, the DNA is TGTGCCAGCATCGTTAGCGGAAGCCACGAGCAGTACTTC. Translated, it gives CASIVSGSHEQYF.

The chain's CDR3 is CASSFGGGYEEQYF. The DNA for the CDR3 is TGTGCCAGCAGCTTTGGCGGGGGGTACGAGGAGCAGTACTTC. This chain connects TRBV13 to TRBJ2-7, with 8 nucleotides matching TRBD2. This CDR3 is built from 14 residues. Germline V gene lookup returns CDR1 PRHDT and CDR2 FYEKMQ (reference sequence). V lost 3 bases to trimming and J lost 7 bases; unmatched junction nucleotides: 8.

This sequence joins TRBV9 and TRBJ2-7; 11 nucleotides line up with TRBD1. CDR3 length: 15 amino acids. V was clipped by 0 bases and J by 3 bases; unmatched bases: 2. Per germline, CDR1 SGDLS and CDR2 YYNGEE. The CDR3 nucleotides are TGTGCCAGCAGCGTAGGAGGGACAGGGGGCTACGAGCAGTACTTC. This sequence encodes CASSVGGTGGYEQYF. The full variable domain, completed using reference TRBV9 and TRBJ2-7, is DSGVTQTPKHLITATGQRVTLRCSPRSGDLSVYWYQQSLDQGLQFLIQYYNGEERAKGNILERFSAQQFPDLHSELNLSSLELGDSALYFCASSVGGTGGYEQYFGPGTRLTVT.

Details on this clone: The junction and the germline gene differ at one end; a read error may be behind it. This sequence joins TRBV7-8 and TRBJ1-2; D might be TRBD1 (5 bases). The CDR3 sequence is 18 residues long. Germline V CDR1 and CDR2: SGHVS, FQNEAQ. Here the CDR3 reads CASTEIHGQGISYYGYTF. CDR3 DNA: TGTGCCAGCACCGAGATCCACGGGCAGGGTATCTCCTACTATGGTTACACCTTC.

The chain links TRBV19 to TRBJ2-7, with D perhaps TRBD1 (5 bases). V lost 5 bases to trimming and J lost 2 bases, with 13 bases between them. The germline gives CDR1 LNHDA, CDR2 SQIVND (reference sequence). This CDR3 has 14 amino acids. DNA for the CDR3: TGTGCCAGTAGTCTGACAGTGGTCCCCTACGAGCAGTACTTC. Translation: CASSLTVVPYEQYF.

Comment on this clone: At one end the junction does not follow the germline gene, possibly because of a read error. Other DNA sequences in the sample encode the same CDR3. The genes are TRBV4-1 and TRBJ2-7; 10 nucleotides line up with TRBD2. The germline CDR1 and CDR2 sequences are MGHRA and YSYEKL. The CDR3 sequence is 14 residues long. Written as DNA, the CDR3 is TGCGCCAGCAGCCGAGCGGGAGGGCCCTATGAGCAGTACTTC. It translates to CASSRAGGPYEQYF.

The chain carries TRBV7-9 and TRBJ2-3, with a weak D call TRBD2 (6 bases). This CDR3 comprises 17 residues. Germline values: CDR1 SEHNR, CDR2 FQNEAQ (reference sequence). The V and J ends lost 5 bases and 9 bases respectively, with 27 bases between them. The CDR3 bases are TGTGCCAGCAGCCCCTTCTTGGGCCTGTACGGGGGATGGACGCAGTATTTT. Residues: CASSPFLGLYGGWTQYF.

The chain joins TRBV6-1 to TRBJ1-2, with D uncertain. The CDR3 runs 12 residues. Trimming stripped 4 bases from V and 2 bases from J, with 5 bases between. Germline loops: CDR1 MNHNS, CDR2 SASEGT. The CDR3 sequence: CASSARNYGYTF. The CDR3 DNA follows: TGTGCCAGCAGTGCTAGGAACTATGGCTACACCTTC.

The CDR3 region is CASRPQGGNTGELFF. CDR3 nucleotide sequence: TGTGCCAGCAGGCCACAGGGGGGAAACACCGGGGAGCTGTTTTTT. This chain uses TRBV7-3 with TRBJ2-2, with TRBD1 matching 8 bases. With 6 bases clipped from V and 2 bases from J, the junction kept 5 bases outside the gene matches. The germline gives CDR1 SGHTA, CDR2 FQGTGA. The CDR3 has 15 amino acids.

The V and J genes are TRBV7-9 and TRBJ2-5; possibly TRBD1 for D (5 bases). This CDR3 region has 13 residues. V was shortened by 1 base and J by 5 bases, with 8 bases between the two germline ends. Per germline, CDR1 SEHNR and CDR2 FQNEAQ (reference sequence). CDR3 protein: CASSLEQVETQYF. The CDR3 nucleotides read TGTGCCAGCAGCTTAGAACAGGTGGAGACCCAGTACTTC.

The chain recombines TRBV18 with TRBJ2-5, with 8 bases matching TRBD2. Per germline, CDR1 KGHSH and CDR2 LQKENI. With 3 bases clipped from V and 5 bases from J, the junction kept 11 bases outside the gene matches. The CDR3 has 16 residues. The CDR3 here is CASSPEKRELSETQYF. CDR3 DNA sequence: TGTGCCAGCTCACCTGAAAAGCGGGAGTTATCGGAGACCCAGTACTTC.

This chain connects TRBV28 to TRBJ1-2, with D possibly being TRBD1 (5 bases). There are 13 residues in the CDR3. Trimming removed 10 bases at V and 2 bases at J, with 14 bases between. Germline V gene data show CDR1 as MDHEN and CDR2 as SYDVKM. The CDR3 nucleotides read TGTGCCACAACCCGGGGGGACAACTATGGCTACACCTTC. Translating it yields CATTRGDNYGYTF.

The CDR3 protein is CASSFGRGPGYGYTF. The CDR3 bases are TGTGCCAGCAGTTTTGGGCGGGGCCCCGGATATGGCTACACCTTC. The V call is TRBV28, the J call TRBJ1-2; maybe TRBD1 (5 bases). Trimming shortened V by 3 bases and J by 5 bases, and 16 bases separated the two germline ends. CDR1 is MDHEN and CDR2 is SYDVKM in the germline V gene. The CDR3 loop spans 15 amino acids.